One and the same sample provided the 2 T cell receptor delta chains below, sequenced in a study of human gamma delta and Vdelta1 T cells. With CATT, TCRdb re-called clones from the PCR reads. Among several thousand delta-chain clones listed, about 9.4% were seen once. The sequencing input was naive CD27+ Vdelta1 gamma-delta T cells from blood. All receptors derive from a human donor in good health.

This chain links TRDV1 with TRDJ1, with 11 nucleotides matching TRDD3. The CDR3 sequence is 22 residues long. Trimming at V came to 5 bases and at J to 7 bases, leaving 30 bases not matched to a gene. The V gene's germline CDR1 is TSWWSYY and CDR2 QGS. This CDR3 is CALGHKLGGNPGGYKVWIKLIF. The CDR3 nucleotides are TGTGCTCTTGGGCACAAACTCGGGGGTAATCCTGGGGGATACAAGGTTTGGATTAAACTCATCTTT.

This rearrangement joins TRDV3 to TRDJ1; TRDD3 aligns across 8 bases. Germline assignment: CDR1 TVYSNPD and CDR2 GDNSRS (reference sequence). The CDR3 runs 15 residues. The J segment lost 10 bases and the V segment lost 1 base, leaving 17 bases of the junction unmatched. CDR3: CAFNSICGWGTGLIF. Here the CDR3 DNA reads TGTGCCTTTAACAGCATTTGCGGCTGGGGGACGGGACTCATCTTT.